Each of the 10 T cell receptor beta chains below was sequenced from the same sample in a study of shared clonotypes between healthy human individuals. Method: immunoSEQ multiplex PCR; TCRdb's copy keeps in-frame clones and lacks some. The table records just over 2,000,000 clones, 85% to 95% of them present only once. Material: naive CD4+ T cells sorted from blood. Sample subset: CD45RA+ positively selected. Every receptor here comes from a man in his late teens or twenties in good health.

The V gene is TRBV5-1, the J gene TRBJ2-7; D gene unclear. Germline V CDR1 and CDR2: SGHRS, YFSETQ. Between the trimmed V and J ends, which lost 0 bases and 7 bases, there was a span of 14 bases. This CDR3 spans 14 amino acids. CDR3 nucleotides: TGCGCCAGCAGCTTGGAAGGGCCCCGGAGTGAGCAGTACTTC. Amino acids: CASSLEGPRSEQYF.

The rearrangement uses TRBV6-1 and TRBJ2-7; tentative D call: TRBD1 (6 bases). This CDR3 contains 15 residues. In germline, CDR1 is MNHNS, CDR2 SASEGT. V was pared by 6 bases and J by 2 bases, with 17 bases between. In DNA form, the CDR3 reads TGTGCCAGCAGAAACAGGGAGTTGGTCGCCTACGAGCAGTACTTC. It specifies CASRNRELVAYEQYF.

The chain uses TRBV5-4 and TRBJ1-2; D is perhaps TRBD1 (6 bases). V was shortened by 4 bases and J by 5 bases, with 18 bases between the two germline ends. This CDR3 spans 15 amino acids. Germline V gives CDR1 SGHNT, CDR2 YYREEE (reference sequence). The chain's CDR3 is CASSPGQQIGYGYTF. As DNA, the CDR3 is TGTGCCAGCAGCCCCGGACAGCAAATAGGATATGGCTACACCTTC.

The V call is TRBV11-3, the J call TRBJ2-7; D not certain. The CDR3 extends over 13 amino acids. Trimming left V 1 base short and J 5 bases short, with 9 bases between. Germline CDR1 SGHNT, CDR2 YENEEA. CDR3 in amino acids: CASSLVLGNEQYF. The CDR3 nucleotides read TGTGCCAGCAGCTTAGTATTGGGAAACGAGCAGTACTTC.

The CDR3 region is CAISVQGARETQYF. The CDR3, as DNA: TGTGCCATCAGTGTACAGGGGGCGCGCGAGACCCAGTACTTC. This chain connects TRBV10-3 to TRBJ2-5; 9 nucleotides line up with TRBD1. The CDR3 spans 14 residues. Germline CDR1 reads ENHRY; CDR2 reads SYGVKD. V lost 4 bases to trimming and J lost 5 bases; unmatched junction nucleotides: 5.

The chain carries TRBV7-9 and TRBJ2-1; 7 positions agree with TRBD2. The junction had 11 bases not matched to a gene; V was cut back by 5 bases and J by 4 bases. This CDR3 has 16 amino acids. CDR1 is SEHNR and CDR2 is FQNEAQ in the germline V gene (reference sequence). The CDR3 loop is CASSPSGRSSYNEQFF. CDR3 sequence (DNA): TGTGCCAGCAGCCCTAGCGGCAGGTCGAGTTACAATGAGCAGTTCTTC.

The chain uses TRBV5-1 and TRBJ2-1; 11 bases are a match to TRBD1. This CDR3 region has 15 residues. CDR1 is SGHRS, CDR2 YFSETQ, per germline. The V segment lost 2 bases and the J segment 7 bases; nucleotides outside the gene matches: 5. The CDR3 is CASSLSGTGGNEQFF. CDR3 sequence (DNA): TGCGCCAGCAGCTTATCCGGGACAGGGGGAAATGAGCAGTTCTTC.

This rearrangement joins TRBV10-1 to TRBJ2-7, with D perhaps matching TRBD2 (5 bases). This CDR3 region has 12 residues. Germline assignment: CDR1 WNHNN and CDR2 SYGVQD (reference sequence). Trimming shortened V by 2 bases and J by 11 bases, and 13 bases separated the two germline ends. CDR3 in amino acids: CASSEPSGEEYF. CDR3 nucleotides: TGCGCCAGCAGTGAGCCCAGCGGAGAGGAGTACTTC.

The chain is built from TRBV11-1 and TRBJ2-5, with no clear D. With 3 bases removed from V and 5 bases from J, the gap between germline ends came to 10 bases. Per germline, CDR1 SGHAT and CDR2 FQDESV (reference sequence). The CDR3 runs to 13 residues. The CDR3 region has the DNA TGTGCCAGCAGCTTCCAGGCGAGGGAGACCCAGTACTTC. Its protein product is CASSFQARETQYF.

A remark on this clone: The same CDR3 arises from other DNA sequences in this sample as well. The CDR3 reads CASSFQGNTEAFF. CDR3 sequence (DNA): TGTGCCAGCAGCTTTCAGGGGAACACTGAAGCTTTCTTT. This rearrangement joins TRBV7-3 to TRBJ1-1; D is perhaps TRBD1 (5 bases). Per germline, CDR1 SGHTA and CDR2 FQGTGA. The CDR3 consists of 13 residues. Trimming took off 3 bases at V and 1 base at J, with 6 bases between the two ends. Using reference TRBV7-3 and TRBJ1-1 for the parts outside the CDR3, the full variable domain is GAGVSQTPSNKVTEKGKYVELRCDPISGHTALYWYRQSLGQGPEFLIYFQGTGAADDSGLPNDRFFAVRPEGSVSTLKIQRTERGDSAVYLCASSFQGNTEAFFGQGTRLTVV.